The 2 T cell receptor beta chains below come from one sample, sequenced in a study of cytomegalovirus exposure and HLA in healthy donors. Primers included in the PCR were 60 Vbeta and 13 Jbeta primers. Only in-frame clones appear in the TCRdb table, and some are missing; sequencing was by immunoSEQ multiplex PCR. The sample lists some 120,000 clones; 60% to 75% were seen once. Sequencing used PBMCs. Receptor source: a woman between 45 and 65 years old in good health and CMV-seropositive.

The chain combines TRBV7-2 with TRBJ2-3; 8 bases agree with TRBD1. Looked up from germline, CDR1 is SGHTA and CDR2 is FQGNSA. CDR3 length equals 14 residues. Trimming took 6 bases from V and 3 from J; bases not matched to a gene: 5. This CDR3 reads CASRTGVGTDTQYF. CDR3 DNA sequence: TGTGCCAGCAGGACAGGGGTGGGAACAGATACGCAGTATTTT. Filled out from reference TRBV7-2 and TRBJ2-3, the complete variable domain reads GAGVSQSPSNKVTEKGKDVELRCDPISGHTALYWYRQSLGQGLEFLIYFQGNSAPDKSGLPSDRFSAERTGGSVSTLTIQRTQQEDSAVYLCASRTGVGTDTQYFGPGTRLTVL.

The chain uses TRBV30 and TRBJ1-5, with D tentatively TRBD1 (6 bases). V lost 6 bases to trimming and J lost 7 bases, with 16 bases between them. Looked up from germline, CDR1 is GTSNPN and CDR2 is SVGIG (reference sequence). The CDR3 covers 13 residues. CDR3 region: CACTGGGGQPQHF. The CDR3 bases are TGTGCCTGCACGGGCGGGGGGGGCCAGCCCCAGCATTTT.